The next 26 T cell receptor beta chains were all read from a single sample in a study of T cells after yellow fever vaccination. TCRdb analysed the 5' RACE reads with MiXCR anew, one entry per CDR3 protein. The sample lists under 700,000 distinct CDR3 sequences, about 15% occurring once. The specimen comprised PBMCs, sampled more than 4 days after the first yellow fever vaccination. The source is a young man who received the YFV17D yellow fever vaccine.

This clonotype was observed a few times. The chain combines TRBV6-5 with TRBJ1-1, with 10 bases lining up with TRBD1. The CDR3 loop spans 14 amino acids. J gave up 4 bases and V 4 bases, and 3 bases lay outside the gene matches. Per the germline V gene, CDR1 is MNHEY and CDR2 is SVGAGI. CDR3 region: CASSFGTGVTEAFF. CDR3 nucleotide sequence: TGTGCCAGCAGTTTTGGGACAGGGGTCACTGAAGCTTTCTTT.

The CDR3 protein is CASSQKDRGYNEQFF. The CDR3 DNA is TGTGCCAGCAGCCAAAAGGACAGGGGCTACAATGAGCAGTTCTTC. The chain uses TRBV11-1 and TRBJ2-1; 9 bases align to TRBD1. Germline V gene lookup returns CDR1 SGHAT and CDR2 FQDESV (reference sequence). The junction had 5 bases not matched to a gene; V was cut back by 5 bases and J by 3 bases. This CDR3 is 15 amino acids long.

This clonotype has more than one count but fewer than ten. V gene TRBV7-2 combines with J gene TRBJ2-3; D call uncertain. Trimming pared 2 bases from V and 10 bases from J, leaving 13 bases between. CDR1 is SGHTA, CDR2 FQGNSA, per germline. This CDR3 is 13 amino acids long. DNA for the CDR3: TGTGCCAGCAGCTTAACGTTTGGGGTACCGCAGTATTTT. Translation gives CASSLTFGVPQYF.

This clonotype appeared many times. The genes are TRBV5-1 and TRBJ2-2; no definite D call. The CDR3 has 14 residues. From germline, CDR1 is SGHRS and CDR2 YFSETQ. With 0 bases removed from V and 6 bases from J, the gap between germline ends came to 9 bases. CDR3 coding DNA: TGCGCCAGCAGCTTGGCTAGGAGTGCCGGGGAGCTGTTTTTT. It specifies CASSLARSAGELFF.

In its sample, this clonotype was seen once. V and J are TRBV7-2 and TRBJ2-7, with D hard to call. The germline V gene has CDR1 SGHTA and CDR2 FQGNSA. The length of the CDR3 is 11 residues. V dropped 3 bases and J dropped 7 bases, with 7 bases sitting between them. The CDR3 region is CASSFLGEQYF. The CDR3 DNA follows: TGTGCCAGCAGCTTCCTGGGAGAGCAGTACTTC.

This clonotype has a handful of counts. The V call is TRBV7-2, the J call TRBJ1-2; D not certain. In germline, CDR1 is SGHTA, CDR2 FQGNSA. There are 13 residues in the CDR3. V lost 0 bases and J lost 4, with 6 bases in between. The CDR3 region is CASSLARFYGYTF. In DNA, the CDR3 is TGTGCCAGCAGCTTAGCCAGGTTCTATGGCTACACCTTC.

The chain combines TRBV5-6 with TRBJ2-7; 10 bases line up with TRBD2. The germline CDR1 and CDR2 sequences are SGHDT and YYEEEE. V lost 6 bases and J lost 3; bases outside the gene matches: 3. This CDR3 has 13 residues. CDR3 DNA: TGTGCCAGCACCCGGACTAGCGGCTACGAGCAGTACTTC. It is translated as CASTRTSGYEQYF.

The CDR3 DNA follows: TGTGCCAGCAGCGTAGTCGGCGGGTACCGAGAGACCCAGTACTTC. This sequence encodes CASSVVGGYRETQYF. The chain couples TRBV9 to TRBJ2-5, with a possible D match to TRBD2 (5 bases). The CDR3 sequence is 15 residues long. Germline assignment: CDR1 SGDLS and CDR2 YYNGEE. Deletions cut 0 bases from V and 4 bases from J, with 13 bases between.

There are a few counts of this clonotype. The V gene is TRBV29-1, the J gene TRBJ2-3; the match to TRBD2 covers 11 bases. CDR1 and CDR2 (germline): SQVTM, ANQGSEA. J gave up 5 bases and V 2 bases, and 6 bases lay outside the gene matches. The CDR3 runs to 15 residues. In DNA form, the CDR3 reads TGCAGCGTTGAAATAGCGGGGGGGCCCGGAGATACGCAGTATTTT. This encodes CSVEIAGGPGDTQYF.

This clonotype showed up just a few times. The chain recombines TRBV11-2 with TRBJ2-1, with 9 bases fitting TRBD2. With V trimmed by 0 bases and J by 4 bases, 7 bases remained unmatched. The CDR3 is made up of 17 amino acids. Germline V gene data show CDR1 as SGHAT and CDR2 as FQNNGV. For the CDR3, the DNA is TGTGCCAGCAGCTTAGACTCAGGGAGCGGGGGGTACAATGAGCAGTTCTTC. Protein: CASSLDSGSGGYNEQFF.

In DNA, the CDR3 is TGTGCCAGCAGCTTAGTGGGTCAAAGCAATCAGCCCCAGCATTTT. As protein: CASSLVGQSNQPQHF. This chain links TRBV7-2 with TRBJ1-5; D gene unclear. V lost 1 base to trimming and J lost 1 base, with 8 bases between them. The CDR3 is made up of 15 amino acids. Germline assignment: CDR1 SGHTA and CDR2 FQGNSA.

This chain connects TRBV7-2 to TRBJ1-2; 11 positions agree with TRBD1. V shed 5 bases, J shed 7 bases, and the junction held 9 bases outside the gene matches. The V gene's germline CDR1 is SGHTA and CDR2 FQGNSA. The CDR3 is 15 amino acids. The CDR3 reads CASSPDRGRTFGYTF. CDR3 DNA sequence: TGTGCCAGCAGCCCGGACAGGGGGCGTACCTTTGGCTACACCTTC.

CDR3 residues: CASSWDRGNMNTEAFF. CDR3 sequence (DNA): TGTGCCAGCAGTTGGGACAGGGGGAACATGAACACTGAAGCTTTCTTT. The V gene is TRBV6-2 or TRBV6-3, the J gene TRBJ1-1; 11 nucleotides agree with TRBD1. The germline V gene has CDR1 MNHEY and CDR2 SVGEGT. The CDR3 covers 16 residues. V dropped 4 bases and J dropped 0; count of bases not matched to a gene: 4.

The chain combines TRBV19 with TRBJ2-6, with D perhaps matching TRBD2 (6 bases). There are 14 residues in the CDR3. Germline assignment: CDR1 LNHDA and CDR2 SQIVND (reference sequence). Trimming cost V 7 bases and J 12 bases, with 19 bases left between them. The CDR3 region has the DNA TGTGCCAGTACCTCCTGGGGGGACGGGAGCGTCCTGACTTTC. Its translation: CASTSWGDGSVLTF.

This chain joins TRBV29-1 and TRBJ1-2; 12 nucleotides agree with TRBD1. The CDR3 spans 14 residues. V lost 7 bases to trimming and J lost 4 bases; unmatched junction nucleotides: 7. From germline, CDR1 is SQVTM and CDR2 ANQGSEA. In DNA form, the CDR3 reads TGCAGCGCCATGGGACAGGGGGCAGTCTATGGCTACACCTTC. As protein: CSAMGQGAVYGYTF.

This clonotype has only a few counts. The V gene is TRBV20-1, the J gene TRBJ1-4; TRBD1 matches at 7 bases. After removal of 6 bases from V and 8 bases from J, the junction contained 12 bases not matched to a gene. This CDR3 comprises 14 residues. Germline V gene sequence: CDR1 DFQATT, CDR2 SNEGSKA (reference sequence). The CDR3 here is CSASPSTGHEKLFF. For the CDR3, the DNA is TGCAGTGCCTCCCCCTCGACAGGGCACGAAAAACTGTTTTTT.

This clonotype was observed a few times. The chain combines TRBV5-6 with TRBJ2-5; 12 nucleotides line up with TRBD2. V lost 1 base, J lost 1 base, and 8 bases stayed unmatched. The CDR3 totals 18 residues. The V gene's germline CDR1 is SGHDT and CDR2 YYEEEE. The CDR3 bases are TGTGCCAGCAGCTTGAGGCTAGCGGGGGGGCCATCCCAAGAGACCCAGTACTTC. As protein: CASSLRLAGGPSQETQYF.

The V gene is TRBV20-1, the J gene TRBJ1-1, with TRBD1 matching over 10 bases. Per germline, CDR1 DFQATT and CDR2 SNEGSKA (reference sequence). J lost 3 bases, V lost 6 bases, and 7 bases had no gene match. The CDR3 is made up of 14 amino acids. In DNA, the CDR3 is TGCAGTGCGACCCTGGACAGGGGGTACACTGAAGCTTTCTTT. Translated: CSATLDRGYTEAFF.

For the CDR3, the DNA is TGTGCCAGCAGCCTGGGACCGCTTGAAGCTTTCTTT. Translating it yields CASSLGPLEAFF. This chain links TRBV7-9 with TRBJ1-1, with a weak D call TRBD1 (5 bases). V gave up 5 bases and J gave up 7 bases, with 11 bases separating them. The CDR3 length is 12 residues. Germline-derived CDR1 and CDR2 are SEHNR and FQNEAQ (reference sequence).

The chain couples TRBV6-5 to TRBJ2-2; D call uncertain. V was pared by 0 bases and J by 0 bases, with 5 bases between. This CDR3 is built from 15 residues. Looked up from germline, CDR1 is MNHEY and CDR2 is SVGAGI. The CDR3 DNA follows: TGTGCCAGCAGTTACTCGAATCCGAACACCGGGGAGCTGTTTTTT. Translated, it gives CASSYSNPNTGELFF.

This chain uses TRBV12-3 or TRBV12-4 with TRBJ2-5; 7 positions agree with TRBD2. Trimming removed 6 bases from V and 4 bases from J; junction bases left unmatched: 8. The CDR3 has 14 amino acids. The CDR3 coding sequence is TGTGCCAGCAGCCCGGACCGCGGGGGAGAGACCCAGTACTTC. Its translation is CASSPDRGGETQYF.

This rearrangement joins TRBV19 to TRBJ2-1, with TRBD2 matching over 8 bases. CDR3 size: 15 residues. Per germline, CDR1 LNHDA and CDR2 SQIVND (reference sequence). J lost 7 bases, V lost 5 bases, and 10 bases had no gene match. Here the CDR3 DNA reads TGTGCCAGTAGTTCACAGGGAGGGACTAGAAATGAGCAGTTCTTC. Translation gives CASSSQGGTRNEQFF.

V is TRBV6-2 or TRBV6-3 and J is TRBJ2-2; D is unclear. The CDR3 has 14 residues. Trimming removed 7 bases at V and 6 bases at J, with 15 bases between. Germline V lookup: CDR1 MNHEY, CDR2 SVGEGT. The CDR3 spells CASTPSNVAGELFF. CDR3 sequence (DNA): TGTGCCAGCACCCCCTCCAACGTCGCCGGGGAGCTGTTTTTT.

V and J are TRBV20-1 and TRBJ1-1; D ambiguous. Deletions cut 4 bases from V and 3 bases from J, with 12 bases between. Germline lookup yields CDR1 DFQATT and CDR2 SNEGSKA (reference sequence). The CDR3 consists of 13 residues. The CDR3 loop reads CSAKAGGDTEAFF. Written as DNA, the CDR3 is TGCAGTGCTAAAGCAGGTGGAGACACTGAAGCTTTCTTT.

The chain combines TRBV2 with TRBJ2-5; 11 positions match TRBD2. CDR1 is SNHLY, CDR2 FYNNEI, per germline. V lost 5 bases to trimming and J lost 3 bases; unmatched junction nucleotides: 2. The CDR3 extends over 14 amino acids. The CDR3 coding sequence is TGTGCCAGCAGTACGGGACTAGCGGAAGAGACCCAGTACTTC. Amino acid sequence: CASSTGLAEETQYF. Together with reference TRBV2 and TRBJ2-5, the CDR3 gives the full variable domain: EPEVTQTPSHQVTQMGQEVILRCVPISNHLYFYWYRQILGQKVEFLVSFYNNEISEKSEIFDDQFSVERPDGSNFTLKIRSTKLEDSAMYFCASSTGLAEETQYFGPGTRLLVL.

This chain connects TRBV7-2 to TRBJ2-3, with 10 bases that match TRBD2. Germline CDR1 SGHTA, CDR2 FQGNSA. This CDR3 is 16 amino acids long. J gave up 7 bases and V 5 bases, and 12 bases lay outside the gene matches. The chain's CDR3 is CASSPIGASGGNTQYF. In DNA, the CDR3 is TGTGCCAGCAGCCCCATCGGGGCTAGCGGGGGAAATACGCAGTATTTT.